The following is a T cell receptor beta chain sequence with its context. These data are taken from a study of control samples from healthy donors and cancer patients. CDR1 SGHRS and CDR2 YFSETQ come from the germline V gene. Trimming took off 1 base at V and 6 bases at J, with 8 bases between the two ends. The CDR3 loop spans 13 amino acids. Assay: immunoSEQ multiplex PCR; the TCRdb copy retains only in-frame clones and omits some. The profile covers 95,000 to 150,000 clones, with more than 85% appearing a single time and about 7.2% taken by the ten largest. The sequenced material came from blood. This receptor was taken from a woman younger than 35 in good health. J is TRBJ2-1 and V is TRBV5-1; D gene ambiguous. The CDR3 reads CASSLLGRNEQFF. The CDR3 DNA is TGCGCCAGCAGCTTGTTGGGTCGCAATGAGCAGTTCTTC.